This section outlines one T cell receptor beta chain sequence together with its context. The data are from a study of CD8 T cells in Susac syndrome. Study overall: Treatment at blood withdrawal was none, corticosteroids, or intravenous immunoglobulin alone in Susac syndrome patients.

The ends were cut back, 4 bases at V and 2 bases at J, with 11 bases in the middle. CDR1 and CDR2 from the germline V gene are SQVTM and ANQGSEA. CDR3 length: 14 amino acids. A quantity of about 0.5 to 1 ug RNA underwent reverse transcription using random hexamers. TCRdb re-derived calls from the immunoSEQ multiplex PCR reads in MiXCR, one entry per CDR3 protein. The sample carries around 230,000 distinct CDR3 sequences, 96% recorded once. Sequencing of TCR beta was performed on blood CD8+ T cells and on blood CD4+ T cells. The CD8+ and CD4+ T cells were negatively isolated, with the TEMRA cells enriched by FACS.

The sequence came from a human donor with Susac syndrome. The source material was CD4+ T cells from PBMCs. The chain employs TRBV29-1 and TRBJ2-2, with D tentatively TRBD1 (5 bases). CDR3 nucleotide sequence: TGCAGCGTTGGACAGTTTTATAACACCGGGGAGCTGTTTTTT. It specifies CSVGQFYNTGELFF.